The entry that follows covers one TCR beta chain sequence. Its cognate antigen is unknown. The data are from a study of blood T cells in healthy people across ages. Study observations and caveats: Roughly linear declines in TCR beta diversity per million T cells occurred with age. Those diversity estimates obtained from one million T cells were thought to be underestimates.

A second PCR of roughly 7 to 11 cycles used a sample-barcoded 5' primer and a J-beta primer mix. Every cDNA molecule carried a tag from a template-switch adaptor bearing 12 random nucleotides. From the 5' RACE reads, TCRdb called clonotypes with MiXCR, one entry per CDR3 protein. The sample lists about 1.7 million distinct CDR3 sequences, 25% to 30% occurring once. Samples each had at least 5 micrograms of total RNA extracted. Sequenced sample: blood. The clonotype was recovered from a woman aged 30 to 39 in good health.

The chain's CDR3 is CSASDIGSYGYTF. The DNA of the CDR3 is TGCAGTGCAAGCGACATTGGGAGCTATGGCTACACCTTC. The chain has TRBV20-1 and TRBJ1-2; D remains ambiguous. Deletions cut 6 bases from V and 4 bases from J, with 15 bases between. The V gene's germline CDR1 is DFQATT and CDR2 SNEGSKA (reference sequence). This CDR3 spans 13 amino acids.